The source of this TCR beta chain is a study of chemoradiotherapy in HPV16-positive cancers. The wider study: Candidate HPV-specific T-cell clones and common TCR motifs came from functional assays in a couple of HPV16-positive patients. Study findings and constraints: Non-HPV-specific T cells did not expand in tumors during treatment, whereas candidate HPV-specific clones and E7-related motifs did. The functional HPV-specific definition rests on just two HPV16-positive patients.

Points on this clone: Its antigen is still unknown.

The CDR3 runs to 15 residues. J was trimmed by 7 bases and V by 6 bases; bases with no gene match: 11. Germline CDR1 reads MNHNS; CDR2 reads SASEGT. Over chemoradiotherapy, repertoires were sampled more than once. Repertoires were generated with immunoSEQ multiplex PCR, while TCRdb's copy carries only in-frame clones and drops some. The sample carries about 39,000 clones, 75% to 85% recorded once. The rearrangement uses TRBV6-1 and TRBJ2-5, with 10 bases matching TRBD2. The material sequenced was blood, taken from a patient who underwent chemoradiotherapy. The sequence derives from a human donor with HPV-associated anogenital cancer. The CDR3 spells CASSLESGGARTQYF. In DNA form, the CDR3 reads TGTGCCAGCAGCCTGGAGAGCGGGGGGGCTCGGACCCAGTACTTC.